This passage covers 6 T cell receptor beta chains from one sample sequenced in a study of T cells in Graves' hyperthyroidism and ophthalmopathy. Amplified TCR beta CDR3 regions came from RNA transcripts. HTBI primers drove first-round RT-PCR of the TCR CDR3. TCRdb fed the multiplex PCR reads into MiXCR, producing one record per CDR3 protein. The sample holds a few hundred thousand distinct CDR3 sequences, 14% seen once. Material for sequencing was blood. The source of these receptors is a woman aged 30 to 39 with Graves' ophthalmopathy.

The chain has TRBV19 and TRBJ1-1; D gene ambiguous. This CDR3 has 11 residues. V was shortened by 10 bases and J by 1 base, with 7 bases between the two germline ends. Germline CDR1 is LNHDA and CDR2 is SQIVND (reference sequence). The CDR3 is CATQQNTEAFF. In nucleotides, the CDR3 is TGTGCCACGCAACAGAACACTGAAGCTTTCTTT.

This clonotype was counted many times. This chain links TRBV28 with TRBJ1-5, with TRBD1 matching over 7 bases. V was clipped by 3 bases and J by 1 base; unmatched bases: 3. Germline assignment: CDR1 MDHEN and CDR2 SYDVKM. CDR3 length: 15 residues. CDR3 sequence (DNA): TGTGCCAGCAGTTTGTGGGACAGAAGCAATCAGCCCCAGCATTTT. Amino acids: CASSLWDRSNQPQHF.

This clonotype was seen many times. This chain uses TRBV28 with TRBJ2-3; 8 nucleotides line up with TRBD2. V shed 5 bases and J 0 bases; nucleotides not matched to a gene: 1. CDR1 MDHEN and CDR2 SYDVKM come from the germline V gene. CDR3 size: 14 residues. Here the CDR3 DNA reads TGTGCCAGCAGTCCGGGGGGGAGCACAGATACGCAGTATTTT. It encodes CASSPGGSTDTQYF.

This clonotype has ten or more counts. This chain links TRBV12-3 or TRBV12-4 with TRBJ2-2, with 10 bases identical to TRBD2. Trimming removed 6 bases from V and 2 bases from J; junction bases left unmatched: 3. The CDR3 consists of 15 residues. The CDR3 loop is CASRLAGINTGELFF. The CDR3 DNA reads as TGTGCCAGCAGACTAGCGGGGATAAACACCGGGGAGCTGTTTTTT.

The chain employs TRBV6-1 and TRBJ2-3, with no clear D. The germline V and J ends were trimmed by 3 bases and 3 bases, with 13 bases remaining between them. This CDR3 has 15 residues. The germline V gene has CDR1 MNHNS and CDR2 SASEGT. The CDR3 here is CASSEAIRWTDTQYF. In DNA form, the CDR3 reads TGTGCCAGCAGTGAGGCTATCAGGTGGACAGATACGCAGTATTTT.

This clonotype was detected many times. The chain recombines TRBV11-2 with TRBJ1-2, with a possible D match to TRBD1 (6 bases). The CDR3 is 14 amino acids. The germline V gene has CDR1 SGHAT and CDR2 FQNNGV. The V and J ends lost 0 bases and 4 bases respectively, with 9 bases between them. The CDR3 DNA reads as TGTGCCAGCAGCTTAGACAGGGGTCCCTATGGCTACACCTTC. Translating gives CASSLDRGPYGYTF.